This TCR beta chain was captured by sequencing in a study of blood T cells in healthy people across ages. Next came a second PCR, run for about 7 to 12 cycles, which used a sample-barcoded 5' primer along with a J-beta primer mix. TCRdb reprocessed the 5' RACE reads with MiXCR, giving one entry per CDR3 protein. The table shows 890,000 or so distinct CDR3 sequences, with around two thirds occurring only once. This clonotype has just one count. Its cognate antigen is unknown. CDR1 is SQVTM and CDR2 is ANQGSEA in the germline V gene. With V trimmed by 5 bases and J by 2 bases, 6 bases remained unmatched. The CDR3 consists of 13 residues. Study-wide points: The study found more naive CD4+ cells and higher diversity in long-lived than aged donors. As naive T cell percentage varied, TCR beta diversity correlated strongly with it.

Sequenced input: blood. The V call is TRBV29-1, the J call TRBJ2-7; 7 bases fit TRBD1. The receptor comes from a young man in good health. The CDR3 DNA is TGCAGCGTTTCGACAGGGTTAACCTACGAGCAGTACTTC. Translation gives CSVSTGLTYEQYF.